This paragraph reports one TCR beta chain. The germline V and J ends were trimmed by 3 bases and 0 bases, with 6 bases remaining between them. The germline V gene encodes CDR1 GTSNPN and CDR2 SVGIG (reference sequence). CDR3 length equals 13 residues. The data belong to a study of blood T cell repertoires in COVID-19. Study-level information: Acute-phase and convalescent COVID-19 samples originated in the United States, Italy and Spain. Nucleic acid was either cDNA or gDNA, and it came from T cells, B-cell-depleted T cells, or PBMCs.

Original processing notes: Amplifying reference gene primers gave estimates of nucleated cell counts. TCRdb's table, derived via immunoSEQ multiplex PCR, lists solely in-frame clones and lacks some. V, J and clone size are taken as reported in that table, and D and trimming were inferred from the DNA itself. The data hold 150,000 to 200,000 clones, with over 75% observed a single time. The specimen was peripheral blood. The source of this sequence is a man aged 45 to 65 with acute or convalescent COVID-19. The chain links TRBV30 to TRBJ1-3; no clear D. CDR3 residues: CAWSLYSGNTIYF. Here the CDR3 DNA reads TGTGCCTGGAGCCTCTACTCTGGAAACACCATATATTTT.